A selection of T cell receptor beta chains follows, all from one sample in a study of shared clonotypes between healthy human individuals. Sequenced by immunoSEQ multiplex PCR; TCRdb stores in-frame clones only, minus some. The sample comprises some 2 million clones, approximately 94% of which are singletons, and roughly 1% rests with the top ten. The material sequenced was naive CD8+ T cells sorted from blood. The receptors stem from a man aged 18 to 29 in good health. Both conserved end residues are trimmed from each CDR3. Fields, in order: CDR3 length, J gene, clone size, V gene, CDR3 protein. Clone size is not always given. Where it is, it says once, few, many or a class for expanded clones.

11,TRBJ1-5,-,TRBV6-5,ASTADPLQPQH
13,TRBJ1-2,-,TRBV19,ASSIDPAGYYGYT
14,TRBJ2-3,once,TRBV10-2,ASSAGRREGLHTQY
13,TRBJ1-4,-,TRBV15,ATSSTTATNEKLF
13,TRBJ2-3,-,TRBV5-1,ASSSYPGGRDTQY
15,TRBJ2-3,-,TRBV4-1,ASSPGRLALLTDTQY
10,TRBJ1-2,-,TRBV10-3,AINGGDYGYT
13,TRBJ2-2,-,TRBV25-1,ASSEWAVNTGELF
15,TRBJ1-2,-,TRBV5-6,ASSLNRGLLTYYGYT
15,TRBJ2-7,-,TRBV6-1,ASSEGPNQVLYYEQY
13,TRBJ1-3,-,TRBV9,ASSVDSSSGNTIY
11,TRBJ2-7,-,TRBV5-6,ASSLGNSYEQY
11,TRBJ1-3,-,TRBV7-9,ASSLDGGSSLD
13,TRBJ2-3,once,TRBV10-1,ASSDETSGTDTQY
13,TRBJ2-5,-,TRBV4-1,ASSQGGVTGETQY
15,TRBJ2-3,-,TRBV5-6,ASSLEWGAVSTDTQY
15,TRBJ1-1,once,TRBV5-4,ASSWREGGAEGTEAF
15,TRBJ2-4,-,TRBV21-1,ASSKSRTEIAKNIQY
13,TRBJ2-2,-,TRBV6-1,ASSDEGVNTGELF
12,TRBJ1-6,-,TRBV15,ATSRDRAGTALH
12,TRBJ1-2,-,TRBV9,ASSGIDRAYGYT
12,TRBJ2-1,-,TRBV27,ASSLRDNVNEQF
13,TRBJ1-4,once,TRBV27,ASSSLQGSNEKLF
13,TRBJ1-2,-,TRBV10-3,AISASGTGIYGYT
13,TRBJ1-4,-,TRBV30,AWSGLQGVGEKLF
11,TRBJ1-5,-,TRBV6-6,ASSPIGWRPQH
14,TRBJ1-1,-,TRBV7-9,ASSQTRDRRSTEAF
12,TRBJ2-7,-,TRBV5-5,ASRSRDFGYEQY
13,TRBJ2-1,-,TRBV9,ASSPSGTPYNEQF
13,TRBJ2-7,-,TRBV5-1,ASSLVGHGAYEQY
11,TRBJ1-2,-,TRBV6-5,ASGPGDLNGYT
10,TRBJ2-7,-,TRBV2,ASSDISYEQY
12,TRBJ2-1,-,TRBV2,ASSEAPRVDEQF
14,TRBJ2-7,-,TRBV6-1,ASSEAIAAPTYEQY
11,TRBJ2-1,-,TRBV29-1,SVVTPAGGEQF
12,TRBJ1-1,-,TRBV10-2,ASSDMGLQGQAF
13,TRBJ2-7,-,TRBV27,ASSLPGTGVDEQY
13,TRBJ2-5,once,TRBV7-3,ASSLTPGLQETQY
10,TRBJ2-7,-,TRBV30,AWTGASYEQY
13,TRBJ1-1,-,TRBV10-2,ASSELGTGNVEAF
10,TRBJ1-6,-,TRBV7-9,ASSSSSSPLH
13,TRBJ1-1,-,TRBV7-9,ASLASGQALLEAF
13,TRBJ2-7,once,TRBV5-4,ASSLEAGGEWEQY
14,TRBJ2-7,-,TRBV27,ASSIRGATTLYEQY
10,TRBJ1-1,-,TRBV30,AWSVRQGWAF
10,TRBJ1-4,-,TRBV5-6,ASSLDGSELF
12,TRBJ1-4,-,TRBV6-5,ASSSTGAWEKLF
13,TRBJ2-7,-,TRBV27,ASSGGTVPSYEQY
13,TRBJ2-7,-,TRBV11-2,ASSPLGGSSYEQY
11,TRBJ2-2,once,TRBV12-5,ASGFSGTGELF
11,TRBJ1-3,-,TRBV7-9,ASSKDDRDTIY
13,TRBJ2-3,-,TRBV7-9,ASSHRDRETDTQY
15,TRBJ1-1,-,TRBV4-1,ASSQDQGELTNTEAF
11,TRBJ2-7,-,TRBV11-2,ASSQIRSYEQY
13,TRBJ2-7,-,TRBV5-6,ASSLDRQASYEQY
13,TRBJ1-5,-,TRBV28,ASSPQGYSNQPQH
9,TRBJ2-7,-,TRBV19,ASRGEYEQY